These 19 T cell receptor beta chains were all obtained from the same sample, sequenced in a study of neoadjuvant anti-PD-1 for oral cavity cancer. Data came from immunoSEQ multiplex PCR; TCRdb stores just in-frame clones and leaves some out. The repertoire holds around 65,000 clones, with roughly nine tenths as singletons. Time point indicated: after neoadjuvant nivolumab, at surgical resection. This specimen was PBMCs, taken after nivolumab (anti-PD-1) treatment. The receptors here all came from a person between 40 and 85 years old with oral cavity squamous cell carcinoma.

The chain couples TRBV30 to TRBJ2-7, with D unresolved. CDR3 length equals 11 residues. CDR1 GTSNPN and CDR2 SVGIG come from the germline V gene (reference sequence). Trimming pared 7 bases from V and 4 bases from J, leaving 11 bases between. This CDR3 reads CASRHVYEQYF. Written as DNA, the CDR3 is TGTGCCTCCCGACATGTATACGAGCAGTACTTC.

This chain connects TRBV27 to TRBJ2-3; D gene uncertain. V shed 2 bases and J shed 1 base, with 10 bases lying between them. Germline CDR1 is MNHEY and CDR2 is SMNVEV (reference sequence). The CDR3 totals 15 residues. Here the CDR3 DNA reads TGTGCCAGCAGTTTAGTGGCAGGACGCACAGATACGCAGTATTTT. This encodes CASSLVAGRTDTQYF.

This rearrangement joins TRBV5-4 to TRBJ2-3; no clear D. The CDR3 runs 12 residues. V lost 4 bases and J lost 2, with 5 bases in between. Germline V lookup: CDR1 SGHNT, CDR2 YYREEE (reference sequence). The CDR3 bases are TGTGCCAGCAGCATTACCACAGATACGCAGTATTTT. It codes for CASSITTDTQYF.

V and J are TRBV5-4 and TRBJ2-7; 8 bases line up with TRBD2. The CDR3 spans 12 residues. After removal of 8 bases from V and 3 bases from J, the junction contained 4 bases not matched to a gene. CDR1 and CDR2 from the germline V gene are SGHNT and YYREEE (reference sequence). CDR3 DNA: TGTGCCAGTAATAGCGGGGACTACGAGCAGTACTTC. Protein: CASNSGDYEQYF.

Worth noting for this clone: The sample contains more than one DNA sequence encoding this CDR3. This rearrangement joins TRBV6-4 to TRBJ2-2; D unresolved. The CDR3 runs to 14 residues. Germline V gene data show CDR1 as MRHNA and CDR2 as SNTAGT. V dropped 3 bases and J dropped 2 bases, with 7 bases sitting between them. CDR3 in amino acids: CASSELVNTGELFF. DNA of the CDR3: TGTGCCAGCAGTGAACTCGTCAACACCGGGGAGCTGTTTTTT.

As DNA, the CDR3 is TGTGCCAGCATTCCGCTGATTAGGGACAGGGGAACAGAGACCCAGTACTTC. Protein: CASIPLIRDRGTETQYF. The chain links TRBV2 to TRBJ2-5; TRBD1 agrees at 10 bases. The germline CDR1 and CDR2 sequences are SNHLY and FYNNEI. There are 17 residues in the CDR3. Trimming cost V 7 bases and J 4 bases; bases outside gene matches: 15.

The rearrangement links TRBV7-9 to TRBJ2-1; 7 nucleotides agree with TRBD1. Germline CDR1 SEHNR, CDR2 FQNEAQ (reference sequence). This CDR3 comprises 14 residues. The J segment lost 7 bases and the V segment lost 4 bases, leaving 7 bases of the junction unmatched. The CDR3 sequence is CASSSTGVTNEQFF. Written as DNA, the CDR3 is TGTGCCAGCAGCTCAACAGGGGTTACGAATGAGCAGTTCTTC.

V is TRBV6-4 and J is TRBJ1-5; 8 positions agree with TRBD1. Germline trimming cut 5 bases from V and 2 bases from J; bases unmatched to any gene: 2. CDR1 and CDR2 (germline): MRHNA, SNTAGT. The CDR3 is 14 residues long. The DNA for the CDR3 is TGTGCCAGCAGTCAACAGGGGGGCAATCAGCCCCAGCATTTT. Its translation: CASSQQGGNQPQHF.

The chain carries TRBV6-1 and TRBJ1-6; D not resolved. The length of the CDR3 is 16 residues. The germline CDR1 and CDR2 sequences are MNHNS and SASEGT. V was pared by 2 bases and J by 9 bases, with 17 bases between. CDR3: CASSEMLGRGSSPLHF. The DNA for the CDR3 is TGTGCCAGCAGTGAAATGTTGGGGAGAGGAAGTTCACCCCTCCACTTT.

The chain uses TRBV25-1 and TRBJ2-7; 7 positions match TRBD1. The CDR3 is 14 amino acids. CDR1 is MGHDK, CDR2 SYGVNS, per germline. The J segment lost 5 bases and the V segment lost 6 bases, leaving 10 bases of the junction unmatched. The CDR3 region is CASSLTGWVDEQYF. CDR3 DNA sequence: TGTGCCAGCAGCTTGACAGGGTGGGTCGACGAGCAGTACTTC.

Here the CDR3 reads CASSFSVRAYEQYF. In DNA form, the CDR3 reads TGTGCCAGCAGCTTCTCGGTCCGGGCGTACGAGCAGTACTTC. The J gene is TRBJ2-7, the V gene TRBV7-8; D uncertain. Trimming took 3 bases from V and 4 from J, leaving 13 bases between them. The germline V gene has CDR1 SGHVS and CDR2 FQNEAQ. This CDR3 spans 14 amino acids.

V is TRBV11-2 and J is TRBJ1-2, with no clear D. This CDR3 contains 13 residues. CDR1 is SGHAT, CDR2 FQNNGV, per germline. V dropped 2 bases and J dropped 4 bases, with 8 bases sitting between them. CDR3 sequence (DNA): TGTGCCAGCAGCTTACGGCCAGTCTATGGCTACACCTTC. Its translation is CASSLRPVYGYTF.

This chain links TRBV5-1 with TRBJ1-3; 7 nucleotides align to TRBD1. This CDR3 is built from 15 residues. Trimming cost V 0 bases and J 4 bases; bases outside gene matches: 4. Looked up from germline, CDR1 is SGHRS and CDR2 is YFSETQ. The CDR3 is CASSLDTGVGNTIYF. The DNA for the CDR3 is TGCGCCAGCAGCTTGGATACAGGGGTCGGAAACACCATATATTTT.

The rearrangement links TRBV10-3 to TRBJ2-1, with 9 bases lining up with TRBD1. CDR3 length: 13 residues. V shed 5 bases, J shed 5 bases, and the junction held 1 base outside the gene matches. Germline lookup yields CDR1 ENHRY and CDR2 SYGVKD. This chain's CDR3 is CAISRTGDNEQFF. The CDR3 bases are TGTGCCATCAGTCGGACAGGGGACAATGAGCAGTTCTTC.

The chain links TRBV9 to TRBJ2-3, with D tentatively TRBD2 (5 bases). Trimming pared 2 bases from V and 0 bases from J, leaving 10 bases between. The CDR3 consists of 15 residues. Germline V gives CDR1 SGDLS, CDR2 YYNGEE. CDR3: CASSVYGISTDTQYF. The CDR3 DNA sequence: TGTGCCAGCAGCGTCTACGGGATTAGCACAGATACGCAGTATTTT.

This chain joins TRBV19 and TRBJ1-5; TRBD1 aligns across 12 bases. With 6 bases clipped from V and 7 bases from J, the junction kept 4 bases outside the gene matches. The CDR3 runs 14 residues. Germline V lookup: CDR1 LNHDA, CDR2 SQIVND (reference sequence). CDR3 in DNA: TGTGCCAGTAGCGGGACAGGGGGCGGCCAGCCCCAGCATTTT. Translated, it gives CASSGTGGGQPQHF.

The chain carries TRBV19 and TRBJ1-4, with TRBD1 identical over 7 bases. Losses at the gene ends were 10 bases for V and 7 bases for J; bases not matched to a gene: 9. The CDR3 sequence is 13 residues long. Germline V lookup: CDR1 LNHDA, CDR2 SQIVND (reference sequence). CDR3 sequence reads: CATSTGRGEKLFF. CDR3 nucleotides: TGTGCCACCTCGACAGGGAGGGGTGAAAAACTGTTTTTT.

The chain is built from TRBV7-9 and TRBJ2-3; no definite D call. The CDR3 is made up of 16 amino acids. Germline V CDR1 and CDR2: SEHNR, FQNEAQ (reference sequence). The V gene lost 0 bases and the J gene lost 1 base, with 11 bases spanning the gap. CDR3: CASSLAVGFGTDTQYF. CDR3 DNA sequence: TGTGCCAGCAGCTTAGCCGTAGGTTTTGGCACAGATACGCAGTATTTT.

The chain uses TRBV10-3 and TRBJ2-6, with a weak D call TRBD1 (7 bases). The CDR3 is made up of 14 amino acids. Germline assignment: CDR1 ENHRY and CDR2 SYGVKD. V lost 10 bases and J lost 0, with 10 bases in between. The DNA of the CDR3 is TGTGCCAGCAGGGGGGACTCTGGGGCCAACGTCCTGACTTTC. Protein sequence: CASRGDSGANVLTF.